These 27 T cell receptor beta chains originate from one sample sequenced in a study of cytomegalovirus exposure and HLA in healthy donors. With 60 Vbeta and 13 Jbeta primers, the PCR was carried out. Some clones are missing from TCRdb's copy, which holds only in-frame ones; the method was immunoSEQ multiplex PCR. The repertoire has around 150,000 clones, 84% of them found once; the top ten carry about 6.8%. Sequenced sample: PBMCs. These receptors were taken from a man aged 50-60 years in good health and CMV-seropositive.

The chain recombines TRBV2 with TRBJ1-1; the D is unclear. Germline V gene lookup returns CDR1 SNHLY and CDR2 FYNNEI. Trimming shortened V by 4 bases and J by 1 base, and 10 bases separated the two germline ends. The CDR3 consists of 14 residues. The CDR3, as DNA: TGTGCCAGCAGTGCGATTGCAGGGAACACTGAAGCTTTCTTT. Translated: CASSAIAGNTEAFF.

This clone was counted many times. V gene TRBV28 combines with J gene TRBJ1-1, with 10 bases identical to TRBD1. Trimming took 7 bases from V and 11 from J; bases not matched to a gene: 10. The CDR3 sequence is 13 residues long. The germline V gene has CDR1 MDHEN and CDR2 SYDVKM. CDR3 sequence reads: CASNPPGQGRAFF. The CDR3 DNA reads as TGTGCCAGCAATCCGCCGGGACAGGGGAGGGCTTTCTTT.

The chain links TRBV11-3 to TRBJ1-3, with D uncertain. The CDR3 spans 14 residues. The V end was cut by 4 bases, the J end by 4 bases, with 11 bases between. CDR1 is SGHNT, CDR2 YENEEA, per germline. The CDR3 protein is CASSSAGSGNTIYF. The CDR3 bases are TGTGCCAGCAGCTCCGCGGGATCCGGAAACACCATATATTTT.

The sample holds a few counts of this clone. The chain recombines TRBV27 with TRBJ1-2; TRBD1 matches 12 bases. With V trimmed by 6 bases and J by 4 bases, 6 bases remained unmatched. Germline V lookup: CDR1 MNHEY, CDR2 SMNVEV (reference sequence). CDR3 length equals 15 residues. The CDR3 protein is CASRRGTGGVYGYTF. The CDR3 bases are TGTGCCAGCAGGAGAGGGACAGGGGGCGTCTATGGCTACACCTTC.

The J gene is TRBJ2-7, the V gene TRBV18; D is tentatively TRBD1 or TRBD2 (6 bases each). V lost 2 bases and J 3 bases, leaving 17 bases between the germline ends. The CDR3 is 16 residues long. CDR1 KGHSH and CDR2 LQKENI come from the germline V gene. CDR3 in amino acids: CASSPRGARGGYEQYV. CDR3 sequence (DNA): TGTGCCAGCTCACCAAGGGGGGCCCGAGGGGGCTACGAGCAGTACGTC.

The DNA of the CDR3 is TGTGCCAGTAGTATAGCGGGAGTTGACGAGCAGTACTTC. Translating it yields CASSIAGVDEQYF. V and J are TRBV19 and TRBJ2-7; D may be TRBD2 (6 bases). Trimming took off 1 base at V and 5 bases at J, with 9 bases between the two ends. Germline V lookup: CDR1 LNHDA, CDR2 SQIVND (reference sequence). This CDR3 has 13 amino acids.

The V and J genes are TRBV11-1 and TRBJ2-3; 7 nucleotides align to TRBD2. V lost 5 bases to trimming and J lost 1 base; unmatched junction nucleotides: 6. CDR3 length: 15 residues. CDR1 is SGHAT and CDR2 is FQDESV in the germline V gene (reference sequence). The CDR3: CASSPFRGGTDTQYF. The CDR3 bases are TGTGCCAGCAGCCCTTTCCGGGGGGGCACAGATACGCAGTATTTT.

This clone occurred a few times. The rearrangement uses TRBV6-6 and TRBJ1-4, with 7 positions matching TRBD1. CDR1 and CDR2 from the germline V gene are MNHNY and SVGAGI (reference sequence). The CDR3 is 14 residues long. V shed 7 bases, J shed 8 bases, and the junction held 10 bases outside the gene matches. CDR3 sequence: CASTSRGLREKLFF. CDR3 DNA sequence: TGTGCCAGCACCTCTAGGGGGCTTCGGGAAAAACTGTTTTTT.

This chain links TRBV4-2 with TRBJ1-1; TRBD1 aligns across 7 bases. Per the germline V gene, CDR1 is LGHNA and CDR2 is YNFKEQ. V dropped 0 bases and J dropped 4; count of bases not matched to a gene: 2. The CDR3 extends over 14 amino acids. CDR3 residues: CASSQDRDSTEAFF. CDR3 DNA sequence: TGTGCCAGCAGCCAAGATAGGGACAGCACTGAAGCTTTCTTT.

The CDR3 sequence: CASSQDGREDNEQFF. CDR3 nucleotides: TGTGCCAGCAGCCAAGATGGGCGGGAGGACAATGAGCAGTTCTTC. The V call is TRBV4-2, the J call TRBJ2-1; 8 nucleotides line up with TRBD2. Trimming at V came to 0 bases and at J to 5 bases, leaving 3 bases not matched to a gene. The length of the CDR3 is 15 residues. Germline CDR1 and CDR2: LGHNA and YNFKEQ.

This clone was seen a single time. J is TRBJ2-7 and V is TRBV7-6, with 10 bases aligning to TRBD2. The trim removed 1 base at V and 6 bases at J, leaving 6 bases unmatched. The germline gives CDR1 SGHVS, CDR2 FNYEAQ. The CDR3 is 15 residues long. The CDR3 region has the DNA TGTGCCAGCAGCTTAGTAGCGGGAGGCGGGGGCGAGCAGTACGTC. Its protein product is CASSLVAGGGGEQYV.

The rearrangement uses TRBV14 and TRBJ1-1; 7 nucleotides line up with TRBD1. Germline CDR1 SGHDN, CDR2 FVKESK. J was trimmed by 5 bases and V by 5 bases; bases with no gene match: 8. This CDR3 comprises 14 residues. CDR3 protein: CASSSRQGGTEAFF. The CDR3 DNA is TGTGCCAGCAGCTCGCGACAGGGTGGGACTGAAGCTTTCTTT.

Here the CDR3 DNA reads TGTGCCAGCAGCCCCCTCCGCACAGATACGCAGTATTTT. Translating it yields CASSPLRTDTQYF. The chain couples TRBV11-2 to TRBJ2-3, with no clear D. Trimming shortened V by 5 bases and J by 1 base, and 7 bases separated the two germline ends. There are 13 residues in the CDR3. CDR1 is SGHAT and CDR2 is FQNNGV in the germline V gene.

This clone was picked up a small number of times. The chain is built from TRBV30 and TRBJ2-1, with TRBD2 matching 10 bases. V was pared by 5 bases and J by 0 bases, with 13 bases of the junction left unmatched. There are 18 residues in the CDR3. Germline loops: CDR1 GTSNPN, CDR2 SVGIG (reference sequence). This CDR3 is CAWDLGTSGMSSYNEQFF. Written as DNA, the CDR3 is TGTGCCTGGGACCTGGGAACTAGCGGGATGAGCTCCTACAATGAGCAGTTCTTC.

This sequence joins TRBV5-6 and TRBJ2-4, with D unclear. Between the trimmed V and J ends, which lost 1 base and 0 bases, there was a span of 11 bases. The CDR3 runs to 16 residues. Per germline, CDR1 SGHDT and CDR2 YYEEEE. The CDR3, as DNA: TGTGCCAGCAGCTTGACCCAGGTACTAGCCAAAAACATTCAGTACTTC. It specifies CASSLTQVLAKNIQYF. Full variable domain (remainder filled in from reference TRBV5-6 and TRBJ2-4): DAGVTQSPTHLIKTRGQQVTLRCSPKSGHDTVSWYQQALGQGPQFIFQYYEEEERQRGNFPDRFSGHQFPNYSSELNVNALLLGDSALYLCASSLTQVLAKNIQYFGAGTRLSVL.

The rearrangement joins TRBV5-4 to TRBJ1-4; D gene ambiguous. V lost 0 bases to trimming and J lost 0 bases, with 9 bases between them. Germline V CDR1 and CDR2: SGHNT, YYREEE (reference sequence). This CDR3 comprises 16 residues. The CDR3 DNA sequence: TGTGCCAGCAGCTTGGACGGTGGAGCAACTAATGAAAAACTGTTTTTT. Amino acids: CASSLDGGATNEKLFF. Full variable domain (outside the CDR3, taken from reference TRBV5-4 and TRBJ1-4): ETGVTQSPTHLIKTRGQQVTLRCSSQSGHNTVSWYQQALGQGPQFIFQYYREEENGRGNFPPRFSGLQFPNYSSELNVNALELDDSALYLCASSLDGGATNEKLFFGSGTQLSVL.

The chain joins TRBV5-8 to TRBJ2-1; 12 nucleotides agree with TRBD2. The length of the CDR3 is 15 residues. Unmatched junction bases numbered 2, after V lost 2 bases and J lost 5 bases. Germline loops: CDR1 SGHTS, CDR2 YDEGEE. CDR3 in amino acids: CASSLGLAGNNEQFF. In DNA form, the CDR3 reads TGTGCCAGCAGCTTAGGACTAGCGGGAAACAATGAGCAGTTCTTC.

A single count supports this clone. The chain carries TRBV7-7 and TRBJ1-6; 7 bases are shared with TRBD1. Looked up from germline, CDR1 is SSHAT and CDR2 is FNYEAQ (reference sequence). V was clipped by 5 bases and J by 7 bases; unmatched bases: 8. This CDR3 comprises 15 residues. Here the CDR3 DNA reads TGTGCCAGCAGCCTCGGGACAGCAGGGAATTCACCCCTCCACTTT. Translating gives CASSLGTAGNSPLHF.

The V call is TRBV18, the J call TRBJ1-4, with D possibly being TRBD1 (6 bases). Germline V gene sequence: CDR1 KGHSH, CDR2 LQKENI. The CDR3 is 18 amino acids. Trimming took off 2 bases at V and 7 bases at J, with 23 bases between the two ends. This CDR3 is CASSPRRSLGAYGEKLFF. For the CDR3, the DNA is TGTGCCAGCTCACCAAGGAGGAGTCTGGGGGCGTATGGTGAAAAACTGTTTTTT.

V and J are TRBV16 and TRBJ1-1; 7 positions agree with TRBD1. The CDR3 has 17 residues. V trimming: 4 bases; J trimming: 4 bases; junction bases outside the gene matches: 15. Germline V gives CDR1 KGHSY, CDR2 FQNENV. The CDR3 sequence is CASSPLFYRGVATEAFF. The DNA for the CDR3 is TGTGCCAGCAGCCCCCTATTTTACAGGGGTGTTGCCACTGAAGCTTTCTTT.

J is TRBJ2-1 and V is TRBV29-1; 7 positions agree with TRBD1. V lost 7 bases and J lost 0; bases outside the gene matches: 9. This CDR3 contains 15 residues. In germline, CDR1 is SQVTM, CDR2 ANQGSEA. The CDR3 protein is CSGGTAGGSYNEQFF. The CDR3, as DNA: TGCAGCGGGGGGACCGCAGGGGGCTCCTACAATGAGCAGTTCTTC.

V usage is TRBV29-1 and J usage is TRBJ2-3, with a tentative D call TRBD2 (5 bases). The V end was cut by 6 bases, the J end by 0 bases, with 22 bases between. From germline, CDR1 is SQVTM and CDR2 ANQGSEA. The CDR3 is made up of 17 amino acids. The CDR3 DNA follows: TGCAGCGTCGGGGAACCAAGCCAAGTCTTTAGCACAGATACGCAGTATTTT. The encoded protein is CSVGEPSQVFSTDTQYF.

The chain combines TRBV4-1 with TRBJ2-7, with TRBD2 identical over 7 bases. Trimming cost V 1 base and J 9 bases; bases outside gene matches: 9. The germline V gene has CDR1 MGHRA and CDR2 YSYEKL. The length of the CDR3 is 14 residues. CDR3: CASSQGPSGVPQYV. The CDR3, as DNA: TGCGCCAGCAGCCAAGGCCCTAGCGGAGTTCCGCAGTACGTC.

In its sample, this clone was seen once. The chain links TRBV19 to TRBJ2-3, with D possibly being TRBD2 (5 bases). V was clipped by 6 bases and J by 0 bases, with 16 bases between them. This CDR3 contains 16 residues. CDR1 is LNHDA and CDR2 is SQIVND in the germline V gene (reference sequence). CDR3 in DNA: TGTGCCAGTAGCGCGGGCAGGCAACGTAGCACAGATACGCAGTATTTT. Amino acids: CASSAGRQRSTDTQYF.

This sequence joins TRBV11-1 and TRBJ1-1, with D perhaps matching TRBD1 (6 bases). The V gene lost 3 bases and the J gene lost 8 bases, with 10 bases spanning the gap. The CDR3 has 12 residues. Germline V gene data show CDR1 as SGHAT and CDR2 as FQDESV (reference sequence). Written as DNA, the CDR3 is TGTGCCAGCAGCTTTCCTGGGGGCGAAGCTTTCTTT. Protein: CASSFPGGEAFF.

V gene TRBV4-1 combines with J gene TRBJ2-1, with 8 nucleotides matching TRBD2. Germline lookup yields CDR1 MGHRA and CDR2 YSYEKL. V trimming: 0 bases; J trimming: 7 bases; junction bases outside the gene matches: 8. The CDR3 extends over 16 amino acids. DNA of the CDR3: TGCGCCAGCAGCCAAGATCCCGGGACTAGTCGGAATGAGCAGTTCTTC. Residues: CASSQDPGTSRNEQFF.

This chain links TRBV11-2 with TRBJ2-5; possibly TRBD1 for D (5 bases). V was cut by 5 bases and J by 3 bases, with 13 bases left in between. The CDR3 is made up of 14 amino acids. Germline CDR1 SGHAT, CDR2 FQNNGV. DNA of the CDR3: TGTGCCAGCAGCCAGAGAGACAGTAAAGAGACCCAGTACTTC. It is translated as CASSQRDSKETQYF.